The source of this T cell receptor (beta chain) is a study of blood T cell repertoires in COVID-19. The Seattle patients joined while their infection was active and were tracked longitudinally afterward. The CDR3 has 17 residues. CDR1 is LGHNA, CDR2 YNFKEQ, per germline. V was shortened by 0 bases and J by 0 bases, with 12 bases between the two germline ends. Clones were read by immunoSEQ multiplex PCR, and TCRdb kept only the in-frame ones, dropping some. The data contain some 160,000 clones, more than 85% of them singletons. Sample: peripheral blood. The chain is built from TRBV4-2 and TRBJ1-5; D is possibly TRBD1 (5 bases). The clonotype comes from a woman of 80 years or more with COVID-19, enrolled during active disease. DNA of the CDR3: TGTGCCAGCAGCCAAGATTCTTGGGGGGATAGCAATCAGCCCCAGCATTTT. Translated, it gives CASSQDSWGDSNQPQHF.